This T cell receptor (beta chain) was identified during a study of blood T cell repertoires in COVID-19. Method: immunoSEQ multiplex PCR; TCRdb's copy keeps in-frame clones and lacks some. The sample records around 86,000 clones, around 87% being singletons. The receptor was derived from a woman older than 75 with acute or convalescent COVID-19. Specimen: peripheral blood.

The CDR3 loop is CASSINNRAYEQFF. CDR3 DNA: TGTGCCAGTAGTATAAATAACAGGGCCTATGAGCAGTTCTTC. The chain carries TRBV19 and TRBJ2-1, with D possibly being TRBD1 (6 bases). CDR3 size: 14 residues. Germline V gives CDR1 LNHDA, CDR2 SQIVND (reference sequence). The V and J ends lost 2 bases and 8 bases respectively, with 13 bases between them.